Sequencing of this TCR beta chain was carried out in a study of T cells in Graves' hyperthyroidism and ophthalmopathy (dated by TCRdb to about 2019). About the study as a whole: Peripheral blood was sampled at the time of initial diagnosis, prior to any treatment. An independent validation cohort of under 20 hyperthyroidism patients and more than 15 patients who later progressed to ophthalmopathy tested prospective prediction of ophthalmopathy. For training and testing, the 100 or so patients in the discovery cohort were randomly divided in a 7:3 ratio. After sampling, hyperthyroidism patients received methimazole starting at 30 mg daily, and ophthalmopathy patients received high-dose intravenous methylprednisolone. According to the paper, TCR Vbeta CDR3 sequencing was carried out on over 130 peripheral blood samples, which came from about 45 ophthalmopathy, about 75 hyperthyroidism and roughly 17 progressor patients. The study also compared thyroid tissue and blood T-cell repertoires from 6 or 7 Graves' hyperthyroidism patients. To identify TCR V-J signatures that set the groups apart, the researchers used a discovery cohort of about a hundred patients, made up of about 44 with Graves' ophthalmopathy and some 56 with stable Graves' hyperthyroidism. General findings and caveats noted by the study authors: No statistical method was used to fix the sample size in advance, and group allocation was not hidden from the investigators. Blood samples also contained most of the expanded thyroid clonotypes (frequency above 0.001), which suggests that blood repertoires may reflect thyroid immune responses. A 13 V-J signature model separated ophthalmopathy from stable hyperthyroidism, with nearly 90% sensitivity and roughly 84% specificity in cross-validation and 80%/75% in testing. In validation, the model predicted progression to ophthalmopathy with approximately 71% sensitivity and roughly 75% specificity, a median of 6.5 months before onset.

Amplification of TCR beta CDR3 regions was carried out from RNA transcripts. The first round of RT-PCR for the TCR CDR3 was performed with the HTBI primer set and the Qiagen OneStep RT-PCR kit. A second multiplex PCR round built the libraries, followed by size selection and purification. Paired-end sequencing of the libraries was performed with 100 bp reads on an Illumina HiSeq2000. The study's processing was this. SOAPnuke was used to process the raw data, with reads discarded if the reads contained adapters or uncalled bases, had a mean Phred below 15, or lacked an exact constant-primer or identifier match. COPE v1.2.5 was used to merge the high-quality paired reads, and each unique nucleotide sequence was defined as a clonotype. MiTCR v1.1 was used to align the clonotypes against IMGT TRBV, TRBD and TRBJ reference segments. Only V-J combinations with frequency above 0.0001, covering 99.2% of repertoires, were analysed. A TCS score was defined as the ratio of F50 (clonal expansion) to E x V (chaos), with BLOSUM62-based TCRdist applied between CDR3 peptides within each V-J. Welch's t-statistics and random forest reduced approximately 520 V-J features to about 12, which were used in a naive Bayes classifier (R e1071). The public sequencing data were trimmed at Q25 with fastp and processed into clonotypes with MiXCR by TCRdb, which kept only in-frame beta chains. A single entry per CDR3 protein holds the most common genes and DNA from its merged rows. TCRdb, not the original authors, processed these V and J calls. The sample has about 420,000 distinct CDR3 sequences on record, roughly 15% of them singletons. The biggest ten clones account for less than 6.5% of the sample.

This clonotype was counted at least ten times. Its binding antigen is unknown. It has no much larger one-base neighbor in the sample; base qualities were not kept. Graves' hyperthyroidism was defined as stable when no progression to ophthalmopathy occurred over 18 months of follow-up. The hyperthyroidism patients were between 18 and 65 years old and newly diagnosed, with a disease duration of less than 2 months. Exclusion was applied to patients with uncontrolled infections, other autoimmune diseases, pregnancy or lactation. Clinical symptoms, serum thyroxine and TRAb, thyroid ultrasound, and orbital computed tomography formed the basis for the diagnoses. PBMCs were isolated from 7.5 to 10 ml of fresh peripheral blood by Ficoll-Paque density gradient centrifugation. Trizol reagent was used to extract total RNA, and RNA quality was then checked on an Agilent 2100 Bioanalyzer. Cut back by 2 bases and 1 base, the V and J ends lie 5 bases apart. According to the germline V gene, CDR1 reads SGHNT and CDR2 reads YENEEA. The CDR3 measures 13 amino acids from cysteine to phenylalanine. CDR3 DNA is the only sequence kept; it has 39 bases, read in frame from the first base.

The receptor comes from a woman aged 18-29 years with Graves' hyperthyroidism. Input material: blood. Recombination joined TRBV11-3 with TRBJ1-1; the D gene assignment is ambiguous. CDR3 sequence: CASSLMGNTEAFF. The sequenced DNA is TGTGCCAGCAGCTTAATGGGGAACACTGAAGCTTTCTTT.